The 14 T cell receptor beta chains below were found in one sample sequenced in a study of prognosis after radiotherapy for stage I lung cancer. Using two-round multiplex PCR, the authors amplified TCR beta CDR3 from genomic DNA. First-round PCR employed TRBV- and TRBJ-specific primers for each gene. Via MiXCR, TCRdb re-called the multiplex PCR reads, giving one row per CDR3 protein. The table has approximately 18,000 distinct CDR3 sequences, 50% seen once; the top ten hold approximately 30%. The specimen was PBMCs, collected before or after stereotactic body radiation therapy (not recorded which). These receptors came from a donor over 45 with non-small cell lung cancer.

This clonotype was found many times. The chain carries TRBV10-3 and TRBJ2-7, with TRBD1 as a possible D gene (6 bases). The CDR3 runs 14 residues. The V end lost 2 bases, the J end lost 1 base, and 9 bases lay between the germline ends. Germline values: CDR1 ENHRY, CDR2 SYGVKD. The DNA for the CDR3 is TGTGCCATCAGTGAGATGGACAGTTCCTACGAGCAGTACTTC. Protein: CAISEMDSSYEQYF.

This clonotype appeared a single time. Mismatch with germline at one junction end may stem from a read error. The chain links TRBV30 to TRBJ2-2; D uncertain. The CDR3 is made up of 14 amino acids. Germline CDR1 and CDR2: GTSNPN and SVGIG (reference sequence). The CDR3 bases are TGTGCCTGGAGTAGCCAGGTGAACACCGTGGAGCCGTTTTTT. Its translation is CAWSSQVNTVEPFF.

The chain employs TRBV5-1 and TRBJ2-3; D is undetermined. Looked up from germline, CDR1 is SGHRS and CDR2 is YFSETQ. V was pared by 2 bases and J by 7 bases, with 14 bases between. The CDR3 is made up of 14 amino acids. The CDR3 protein is CASSLNLVVNTQYF. CDR3 DNA: TGCGCCAGCAGCTTAAATTTGGTGGTTAATACGCAGTATTTT. The whole variable domain, remainder taken from reference TRBV5-1 and TRBJ2-3, is KAGVTQTPRYLIKTRGQQVTLSCSPISGHRSVSWYQQTPGQGLQFLFEYFSETQRNKGNFPGRFSGRQFSNSRSEMNVSTLELGDSALYLCASSLNLVVNTQYFGPGTRLTVL.

This clonotype was seen at least ten times. This rearrangement joins TRBV28 to TRBJ1-3; 9 bases match TRBD1. J lost 7 bases, V lost 4 bases, and 8 bases had no gene match. The CDR3 runs 15 residues. Germline V CDR1 and CDR2: MDHEN, SYDVKM. CDR3 residues: CASSSSDRGWNTIYF. The CDR3 DNA follows: TGTGCCAGCAGTTCCTCCGACAGGGGGTGGAACACCATATATTTT. Complete variable domain (other parts from reference TRBV28 and TRBJ1-3): DVKVTQSSRYLVKRTGEKVFLECVQDMDHENMFWYRQDPGLGLRLIYFSYDVKMKEKGDIPEGYSVSREKKERFSLILESASTNQTSMYLCASSSSDRGWNTIYFGEGSWLTVV.

This clonotype was seen a handful of times. A much larger clone differs by one base, so this may be a read error. The CDR3 sequence is CAGSYSASGGERATNEKLFF. The CDR3 DNA follows: TGTGCCGGCAGTTACTCCGCATCGGGGGGCGAGAGGGCAACTAATGAAAAACTGTTTTTT. The chain employs TRBV6-2 or TRBV6-3 and TRBJ1-4; the D gene is possibly TRBD1 (6 bases). CDR1 and CDR2 (germline): MNHEY, SVGEGT. The CDR3 sequence is 20 residues long.

V usage is TRBV6-9 and J usage is TRBJ2-7; 9 bases map to TRBD1. The J segment lost 2 bases and the V segment lost 4 bases, leaving 9 bases of the junction unmatched. The CDR3 covers 16 residues. Looked up from germline, CDR1 is MNHGY and CDR2 is SVAAGI. CDR3 residues: CASSLNRGLQPYEQYF. In DNA, the CDR3 is TGTGCCAGCAGTTTGAACAGGGGGCTTCAACCCTACGAGCAGTACTTC.

This clonotype was seen only a few times. Given a far larger clone just one base away, this is likely a sequencing read error. The chain uses TRBV6-1 and TRBJ2-7; TRBD2 matches 16 bases. V gave up 5 bases and J gave up 7 bases; unmatched junction bases: 14. CDR3 size: 18 residues. In germline, CDR1 is MNHNS, CDR2 SASEGT. This CDR3 reads CASSYIGTSGRARNEQYF. The CDR3 DNA sequence: TGTGCCAGCAGTTACATAGGGACTAGCGGGAGGGCCAGAAATGAGCAGTACTTC.

Details on this clonotype: The junction differs from germline at one of its ends, possibly a read error. CDR3 in DNA: TGCGCCAGCAGCACTCAAGATACGCAGTATTTT. Its protein is CASSTQDTQYF. The J gene is TRBJ2-3, the V gene TRBV9; D remains ambiguous. Per germline, CDR1 SGDLS and CDR2 YYNGEE. This CDR3 comprises 11 residues.

This sequence joins TRBV4-2 and TRBJ1-5; D remains ambiguous. In germline, CDR1 is LGHNA, CDR2 YNFKEQ. The CDR3 loop spans 15 amino acids. V dropped 1 base and J dropped 5 bases, with 12 bases sitting between them. The CDR3 nucleotides read TGTGCCAGCAGCCAAGTTTTAGACTCGTATCAGCCCCAGCATTTT. Its translation: CASSQVLDSYQPQHF.

Details on this clonotype: This may stem from a read error, because a much larger clone lies one nucleotide away. This sequence joins TRBV18 and TRBJ2-2; 7 bases fit TRBD1. The CDR3 runs to 13 residues. Germline CDR1 KGHSH, CDR2 LQKENI. The V segment lost 1 base and the J segment 9 bases; nucleotides outside the gene matches: 2. This chain's CDR3 is CASSPQGAWELFF. The CDR3 region has the DNA TGTGCCAGCTCACCACAGGGGGCCTGGGAGCTGTTTTTT.

In this sample, this clonotype turned up many times. The chain joins TRBV20-1 to TRBJ2-3; tentative D call: TRBD1 (6 bases). The CDR3 loop spans 15 amino acids. V lost 6 bases to trimming and J lost 2 bases, with 18 bases between them. Germline V CDR1 and CDR2: DFQATT, SNEGSKA (reference sequence). CDR3 in DNA: TGCAGTGCGTCGGACAGCCTAAGACTCACAGATACGCAGTATTTT. Amino acids: CSASDSLRLTDTQYF.

Comments on this clonotype: A far larger clone differs by one base, so this is likely a read error. V gene TRBV7-9 combines with J gene TRBJ2-5, with 9 bases that match TRBD2. This CDR3 region has 15 residues. Germline-derived CDR1 and CDR2 are SEHNR and FQNEAQ (reference sequence). V lost 5 bases and J lost 5; bases outside the gene matches: 9. The CDR3 spells CASSESSGARETQYF. CDR3 bases: TGTGCCAGCAGCGAATCTAGCGGGGCTCGGGAGACCCAGTACTTC. Full variable domain (remainder filled in from reference TRBV7-9 and TRBJ2-5): DTGVSQNPRHKITKRGQNVTFRCDPISEHNRLYWYRQTLGQGPEFLTYFQNEAQLEKSRLLSDRFSAERPKGSFSTLEIQRTEQGDSAMYLCASSESSGARETQYFGPGTRLLVL.

In its sample, this clonotype was seen many times. The chain uses TRBV30 and TRBJ2-7; D not resolved. V lost 0 bases and J 0 bases, leaving 9 bases between the germline ends. CDR3 size: 14 residues. The germline V gene encodes CDR1 GTSNPN and CDR2 SVGIG (reference sequence). CDR3 nucleotides: TGTGCCTGGAGTGTAAGCCGGATCTCCTACGAGCAGTACTTC. Protein: CAWSVSRISYEQYF.

This chain uses TRBV6-1 with TRBJ2-7, with TRBD1 matching 11 bases. The germline gives CDR1 MNHNS, CDR2 SASEGT. V gave up 5 bases and J gave up 6 bases; unmatched junction bases: 9. The CDR3 runs to 15 residues. CDR3: CASSQGTGGPSEQYF. The CDR3 DNA is TGTGCCAGCAGTCAGGGGACAGGGGGGCCCTCCGAGCAGTACTTC.